This T cell receptor (beta chain) is from a study of T cells after yellow fever vaccination. V lost 0 bases, J lost 8 bases, and 8 bases lay in between. The germline V gene has CDR1 LGHNA and CDR2 YSLEER. This CDR3 contains 13 residues. For TCR, cDNA came from 5'RACE template switching, which added a universal primer site and UMIs. MiXCR, run by TCRdb on the 5' RACE reads, gives a single entry per CDR3 protein. Seen here are around 400,000 distinct CDR3 sequences, approximately 10% observed once, and the top ten hold about 17%. The chain joins TRBV4-3 to TRBJ2-1; no definite D call. The clonotype was recovered from a man between 18 and 35 years old who received the YFV17D yellow fever vaccine. The specimen comprised PBMCs, sampled on the day of the first yellow fever vaccination. The CDR3 reads CASSQDLFYEQFF. The CDR3 DNA reads as TGCGCCAGCAGCCAAGACCTGTTCTATGAGCAGTTCTTC.